This TCR beta chain emerged from a study of blood T cells in healthy people across ages. As to this clonotype: The antigen is undetermined.

Study-wide results and caveats: Expanded clonotype changes were possibly confounded by unknown donor CMV status.

Healthy Caucasian individuals from Russia aged 6 to 90 were enrolled as donors. Isolating PBMCs gave at least 6 million of these cells per sample. The CDR3 spans 14 residues. The junction had 9 bases not matched to a gene; V was cut back by 6 bases and J by 9 bases. From germline, CDR1 is MNHNS and CDR2 SASEGT. It was with a sample-barcoded 5' primer and a J-beta primer mix that a second PCR of roughly 7 to 12 cycles was run. TCRdb fed the 5' RACE reads into MiXCR, producing one record per CDR3 protein. This sample has some 1.6 million distinct CDR3 sequences, with 30% to 40% found just once. Material: blood. The chain couples TRBV6-1 to TRBJ1-5, with 9 bases identical to TRBD1. This sequence was found in a woman in her thirties in good health. The CDR3, as DNA: TGTGCCAGCAGAATGGGACAGGGTAACGTGCCCCAGCATTTT. Protein sequence: CASRMGQGNVPQHF.